Given below is one TCR beta chain in context. These data belong to a study of blood T cell repertoires in COVID-19. This CDR3 is 15 amino acids long. Method: immunoSEQ multiplex PCR; TCRdb's copy keeps in-frame clones and lacks some. Of around 330,000 clones listed, roughly 90% are singletons. Sample: peripheral blood. This clonotype was sampled from a woman in her forties or fifties with active or convalescent COVID-19. V gene TRBV21-1 combines with J gene TRBJ1-2; the tabulated D call, TRBD1, remains unverified against the DNA. TRBV21-1 is termed a pseudogene. CDR3: CAILPRGYREHGYTF. The CDR3 DNA follows: TGTGCCATCCTCCCAAGGGGCTACAGGGAGCATGGCTACACCTTC.